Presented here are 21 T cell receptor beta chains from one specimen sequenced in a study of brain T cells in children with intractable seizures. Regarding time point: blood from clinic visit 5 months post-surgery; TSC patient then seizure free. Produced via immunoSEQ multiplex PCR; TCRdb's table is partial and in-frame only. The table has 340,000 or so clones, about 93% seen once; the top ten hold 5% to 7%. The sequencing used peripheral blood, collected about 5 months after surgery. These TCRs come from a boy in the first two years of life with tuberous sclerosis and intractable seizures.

This CDR3 is CAASSIVTDKVVSNYGYTF. Written as DNA, the CDR3 is TGTGCCGCCAGTAGTATAGTTACAGACAAGGTAGTCTCTAACTATGGCTACACCTTC. The chain couples TRBV19 to TRBJ1-2; no definite D call. Germline V gives CDR1 LNHDA, CDR2 SQIVND (reference sequence). V lost 11 bases and J lost 0, with 31 bases in between. This CDR3 spans 19 amino acids.

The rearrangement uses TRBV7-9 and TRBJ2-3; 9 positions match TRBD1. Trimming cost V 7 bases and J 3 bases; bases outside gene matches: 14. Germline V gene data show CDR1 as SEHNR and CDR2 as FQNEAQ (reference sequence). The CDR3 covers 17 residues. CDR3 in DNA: TGTGCCAGCACCGACCCGTCCGGGACAGGGACGACAGATACGCAGTATTTT. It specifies CASTDPSGTGTTDTQYF. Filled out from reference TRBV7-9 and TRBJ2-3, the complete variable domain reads DTGVSQNPRHKITKRGQNVTFRCDPISEHNRLYWYRQTLGQGPEFLTYFQNEAQLEKSRLLSDRFSAERPKGSFSTLEIQRTEQGDSAMYLCASTDPSGTGTTDTQYFGPGTRLTVL.

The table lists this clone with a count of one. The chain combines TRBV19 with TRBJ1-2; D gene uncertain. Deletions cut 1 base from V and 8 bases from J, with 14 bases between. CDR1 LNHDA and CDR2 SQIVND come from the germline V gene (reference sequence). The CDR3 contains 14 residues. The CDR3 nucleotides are TGTGCCAGTAGTATAGGGGCCCAGATGATCGGCTACACCTTC. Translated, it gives CASSIGAQMIGYTF.

DNA for the CDR3: TGTGCCAGCAGTTGGGACAGGGCATCTTCTAATGAAAAACTGTTTTTT. This encodes CASSWDRASSNEKLFF. The rearrangement links TRBV2 to TRBJ1-4, with TRBD1 matching 9 bases. CDR3 size: 16 residues. V lost 5 bases and J lost 3; bases outside the gene matches: 7. Germline CDR1 reads SNHLY; CDR2 reads FYNNEI.

The DNA of the CDR3 is TGTGCCAGCAGTGAATATCAACGGGACGAGGGGGGCTACACCTTC. As protein: CASSEYQRDEGGYTF. This sequence joins TRBV6-1 and TRBJ1-2, with D possibly being TRBD1 (5 bases). Trimming stripped 2 bases from V and 8 bases from J, with 18 bases between. This CDR3 has 15 amino acids. The germline V gene encodes CDR1 MNHNS and CDR2 SASEGT.

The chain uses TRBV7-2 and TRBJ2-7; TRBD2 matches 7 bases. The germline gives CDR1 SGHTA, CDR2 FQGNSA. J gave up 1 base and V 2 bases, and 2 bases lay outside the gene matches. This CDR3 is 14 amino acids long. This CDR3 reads CASSLRLASYEQYF. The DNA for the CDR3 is TGTGCCAGCAGCTTAAGACTAGCATCCTACGAGCAGTACTTC.

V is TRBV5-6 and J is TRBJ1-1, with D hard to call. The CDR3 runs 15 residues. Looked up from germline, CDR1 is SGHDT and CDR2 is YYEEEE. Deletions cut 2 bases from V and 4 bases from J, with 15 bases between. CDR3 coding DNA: TGTGCCAGCAGCTTACGACAATGGTTGGGCACTGAAGCTTTCTTT. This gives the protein CASSLRQWLGTEAFF. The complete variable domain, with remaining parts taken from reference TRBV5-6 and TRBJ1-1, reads DAGVTQSPTHLIKTRGQQVTLRCSPKSGHDTVSWYQQALGQGPQFIFQYYEEEERQRGNFPDRFSGHQFPNYSSELNVNALLLGDSALYLCASSLRQWLGTEAFFGQGTRLTVV.

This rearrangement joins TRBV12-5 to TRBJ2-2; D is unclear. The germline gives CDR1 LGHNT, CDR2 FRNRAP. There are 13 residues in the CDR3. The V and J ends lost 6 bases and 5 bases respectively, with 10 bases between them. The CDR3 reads CASGPDATGELFF. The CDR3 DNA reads TGTGCTAGTGGACCCGACGCAACCGGGGAGCTGTTTTTT. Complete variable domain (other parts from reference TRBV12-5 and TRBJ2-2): DARVTQTPRHKVTEMGQEVTMRCQPILGHNTVFWYRQTMMQGLELLAYFRNRAPLDDSGMPKDRFSAEMPDATLATLKIQPSEPRDSAVYFCASGPDATGELFFGEGSRLTVL.

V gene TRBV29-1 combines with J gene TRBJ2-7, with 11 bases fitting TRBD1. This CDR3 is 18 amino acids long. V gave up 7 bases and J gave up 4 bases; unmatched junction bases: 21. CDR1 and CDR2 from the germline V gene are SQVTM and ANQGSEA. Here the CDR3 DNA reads TGCAGCGCGGGGGCTGAGGACAGGGGGCTTCACTTAGGGTACGAGCAGTACTTC. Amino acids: CSAGAEDRGLHLGYEQYF.

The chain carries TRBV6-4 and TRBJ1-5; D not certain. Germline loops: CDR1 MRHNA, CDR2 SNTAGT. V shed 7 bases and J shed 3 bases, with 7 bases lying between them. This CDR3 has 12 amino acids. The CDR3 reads CASKVINQPQHF. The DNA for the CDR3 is TGTGCCAGCAAAGTCATCAATCAGCCCCAGCATTTT.

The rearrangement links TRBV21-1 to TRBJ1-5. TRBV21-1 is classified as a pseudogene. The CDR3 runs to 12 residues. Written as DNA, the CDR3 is TGTGCCAGCAGCTCGAGGGGGGGGCCCCAGCATTTT. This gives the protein CASSSRGGPQHF.

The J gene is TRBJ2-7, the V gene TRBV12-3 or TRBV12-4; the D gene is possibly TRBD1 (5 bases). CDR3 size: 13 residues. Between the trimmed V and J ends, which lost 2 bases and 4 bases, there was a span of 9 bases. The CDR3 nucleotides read TGTGCCAGCAGTTTAAGGGGAACGTACGAGCAGTACTTC. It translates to CASSLRGTYEQYF.

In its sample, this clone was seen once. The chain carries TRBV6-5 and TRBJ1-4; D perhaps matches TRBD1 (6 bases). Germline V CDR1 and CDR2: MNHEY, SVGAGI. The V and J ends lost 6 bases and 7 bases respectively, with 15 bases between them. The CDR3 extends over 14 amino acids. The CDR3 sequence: CASRGAGAGEKLFF. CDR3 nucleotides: TGTGCCAGCAGGGGGGCTGGGGCCGGTGAAAAACTGTTTTTT.

The chain's CDR3 is CAWASGGIPQFF. The CDR3 coding sequence is TGTGCCTGGGCTAGCGGGGGAATCCCCCAGTTCTTC. V is TRBV30 and J is TRBJ2-1, with 10 bases fitting TRBD2. V lost 5 bases to trimming and J lost 13 bases; unmatched junction nucleotides: 8. This CDR3 is built from 12 residues. CDR1 GTSNPN and CDR2 SVGIG come from the germline V gene (reference sequence).

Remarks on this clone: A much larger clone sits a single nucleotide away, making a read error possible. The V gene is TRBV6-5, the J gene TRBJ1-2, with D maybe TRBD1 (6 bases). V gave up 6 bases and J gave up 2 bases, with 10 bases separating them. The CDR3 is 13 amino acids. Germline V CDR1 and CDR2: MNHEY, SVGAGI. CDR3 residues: CASRVTGNYGYTF. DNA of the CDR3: TGTGCCAGCAGGGTAACAGGGAACTATGGCTACACCTTC.

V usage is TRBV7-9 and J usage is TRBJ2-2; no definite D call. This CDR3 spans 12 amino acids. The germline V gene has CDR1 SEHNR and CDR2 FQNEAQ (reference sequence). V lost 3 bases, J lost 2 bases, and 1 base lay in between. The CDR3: CASSFNTGELFF. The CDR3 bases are TGTGCCAGCAGCTTCAACACCGGGGAGCTGTTTTTT.

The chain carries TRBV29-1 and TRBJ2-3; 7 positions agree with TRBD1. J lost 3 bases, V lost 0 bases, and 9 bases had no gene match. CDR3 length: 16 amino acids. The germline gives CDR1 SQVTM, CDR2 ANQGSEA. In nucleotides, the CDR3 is TGCAGCGTTGAAGATCGCTACAGGGGATGGACAGATACGCAGTATTTT. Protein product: CSVEDRYRGWTDTQYF.

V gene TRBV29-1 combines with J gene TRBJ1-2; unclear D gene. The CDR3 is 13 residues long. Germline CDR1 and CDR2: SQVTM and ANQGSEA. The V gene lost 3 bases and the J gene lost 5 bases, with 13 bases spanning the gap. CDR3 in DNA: TGCAGCGTTGAGTCAATGGATACTTATGGCTACACCTTC. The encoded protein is CSVESMDTYGYTF.

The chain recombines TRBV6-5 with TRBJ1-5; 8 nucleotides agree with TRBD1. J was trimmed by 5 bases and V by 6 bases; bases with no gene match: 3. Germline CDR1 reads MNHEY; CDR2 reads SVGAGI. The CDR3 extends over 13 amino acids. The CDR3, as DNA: TGTGCCAGCAGGGGGACAGGAGATCAGCCCCAGCATTTT. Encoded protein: CASRGTGDQPQHF.

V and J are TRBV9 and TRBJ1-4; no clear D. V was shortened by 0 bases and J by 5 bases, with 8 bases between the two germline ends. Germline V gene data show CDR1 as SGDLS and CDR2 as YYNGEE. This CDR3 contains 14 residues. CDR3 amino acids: CASSVEDGNEKLFF. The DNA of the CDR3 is TGTGCCAGCAGCGTAGAGGACGGGAATGAAAAACTGTTTTTT.

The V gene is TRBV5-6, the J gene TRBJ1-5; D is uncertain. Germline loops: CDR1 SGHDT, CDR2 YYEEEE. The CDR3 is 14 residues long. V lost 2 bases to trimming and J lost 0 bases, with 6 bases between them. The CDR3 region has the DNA TGTGCCAGCAGCTTTGGATATAGCAATCAGCCCCAGCATTTT. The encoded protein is CASSFGYSNQPQHF.